This entry lists 8 T cell receptor beta chains sequenced from one sample in a study of Tregs in tolerant kidney transplant recipients. The protocol was immunoSEQ multiplex PCR, while the TCRdb copy is restricted to in-frame clones and leaves out a portion. Seen in this sample are about 48,000 clones; the ten most common clones hold 0.75% to 0.95%. Sequencing was performed on CD4+ T cells from blood, taken before the transplant. All receptors come from a human donor who received a combined kidney and bone marrow transplant.

Details on this clone: The CDR3 extends 3 residues past the end of the read, so its final part is completed from the germline J gene. The chain employs TRBV10-3 and TRBJ1-1; D perhaps matches TRBD1 (6 bases). Trimming shortened V by 2 bases and J by 5 bases, and 9 bases separated the two germline ends. The CDR3 is 13 residues long. CDR1 ENHRY and CDR2 SYGVKD come from the germline V gene. Partial CDR3 DNA: TGTGCCATCAGTGAGGTAACAGGGACTGAA. Its translation: CAISEVTGTE. The CDR3 in full is CAISEVTGTEAFF.

Turning to this clone: Coverage ceases 3 residues before the CDR3 finishes, and the germline J gene fills in the end. The chain joins TRBV7-3 to TRBJ1-5, with 7 bases lining up with TRBD1. After removal of 5 bases from V and 7 bases from J, the junction contained 17 bases not matched to a gene. The CDR3 is made up of 17 amino acids. Germline V gene data show CDR1 as SGHTA and CDR2 as FQGTGA. The part of the CDR3 DNA that was read is TGTGCCAGCAGCGCCAGATACAGGGGCTCGGGAAAACAGCCC. Encoded protein: CASSARYRGSGKQP. The full CDR3 reads CASSARYRGSGKQPQHF.

Comments on this clone: The sequence runs out 3 residues before the end of the CDR3; the remainder is reconstructed from the germline J gene. The chain combines TRBV7-8 with TRBJ2-7, with no clear D. CDR1 SGHVS and CDR2 FQNEAQ come from the germline V gene. V dropped 5 bases and J dropped 4 bases, with 6 bases sitting between them. This CDR3 contains 11 residues. The CDR3 spells CASSRQYEQYF. The DNA read from the CDR3 is TGTGCCAGCAGCCGCCAGTACGAG.

On this clone itself: The read comes to an end 3 residues before the CDR3 does, leaving the germline J gene to fill in the end. The chain joins TRBV5-1 to TRBJ2-6; 7 positions match TRBD1. V shed 8 bases, J shed 1 base, and the junction held 0 bases outside the gene matches. This CDR3 has 13 residues. Germline V lookup: CDR1 SGHRS, CDR2 YFSETQ. CDR3: CARQGSGANVLTF. CDR3 bases read: TGCGCCAGACAGGGGTCTGGGGCCAACGTC.

As concerns this clone: The read finishes 3 residues shy of the CDR3 end, and the germline J gene is used to complete it. The rearrangement uses TRBV3-1 (or the pseudogene TRBV3-2) and TRBJ2-1, with 12 bases lining up with TRBD2. The CDR3 is made up of 17 amino acids. With V trimmed by 5 bases and J by 4 bases, 9 bases remained unmatched. The germline V gene has CDR1 LGHDT and CDR2 YNNKEL (reference sequence). This CDR3 is CASSSGGGLAGYNEQFF. Partial CDR3 DNA: TGTGCCAGCAGCTCAGGTGGGGGACTAGCGGGTTACAATGAG.

Note on this clone: The read stops 3 residues short of the end of the CDR3; the missing end is completed from the germline J gene. The chain is built from TRBV7-3 and TRBJ1-3; a weak D match, TRBD1 (5 bases). The CDR3 is made up of 14 amino acids. Germline-derived CDR1 and CDR2 are SGHTA and FQGTGA. V gave up 0 bases and J gave up 4 bases, with 7 bases separating them. CDR3: CASSLTGGGNTIYF. The sequenced part of the CDR3 DNA is TGTGCCAGCAGCTTAACTGGGGGGGGAAACACC.

The CDR3 reads CSARMRDRGSETQYF. The covered CDR3 bases are TGCAGTGCTAGAATGCGGGACAGGGGTTCAGAGACC. This sequence joins TRBV20-1 and TRBJ2-5; 10 bases are shared with TRBD1. The read terminates 3 residues before the CDR3 end, so the remaining end is supplied by the germline J gene. V trimming: 2 bases; J trimming: 4 bases; junction bases outside the gene matches: 7. In germline, CDR1 is DFQATT, CDR2 SNEGSKA (reference sequence). This CDR3 has 15 amino acids.

Turning to this clone: Read data end 3 residues before the CDR3 end; the end is taken from the germline J gene. The V call is TRBV20-1, the J call TRBJ1-4; the D is unclear. Trimming pared 3 bases from V and 2 bases from J, leaving 7 bases between. This CDR3 contains 13 residues. Germline V gene sequence: CDR1 DFQATT, CDR2 SNEGSKA (reference sequence). The CDR3 sequence is CSARVRTNEKLFF. CDR3 DNA (partial): TGCAGTGCTAGGGTCAGGACTAATGAAAAA.